These 16 T cell receptor beta chains were sequenced from one sample in a study of CXCR3-negative and CXCR3-positive naive CD8 T cells. UMI-labeled 5' RACE TRB cDNA libraries were prepared from the cells. TCRdb re-called the 5' RACE reads, yielding one record per CDR3 amino acid sequence without DNA. Here the sample table reports 100,000 to 150,000 distinct CDR3 sequences. Input material: naive CXCR3- CD8+ T cells from blood. Noted subset: CD45RO-CCR7+CD27+CD95- naive CD8+ T cells lacking CXCR3 (TNR3-). These receptors came from a human donor in good health. Some clones in this sample may be carry-over from other donors' samples.

The chain uses TRBV29-1 and TRBJ2-7; as DNA is missing, the TRBD2 call by TCRdb cannot be tested. This CDR3 region has 15 residues. In germline, CDR1 is SQVTM, CDR2 ANQGSEA. Here the CDR3 reads CSVAGLADSSYEQYF.

The chain links TRBV7-9 to TRBJ2-7. This CDR3 has 14 residues. Germline CDR1 reads SEHNR; CDR2 reads FQNEAQ (reference sequence). The CDR3 is CASSPRGATYEQYF. The full variable domain, its missing parts supplied by reference TRBV7-9 and TRBJ2-7, is DTGVSQNPRHKITKRGQNVTFRCDPISEHNRLYWYRQTLGQGPEFLTYFQNEAQLEKSRLLSDRFSAERPKGSFSTLEIQRTEQGDSAMYLCASSPRGATYEQYFGPGTRLTVT.

This chain connects TRBV5-1 to TRBJ2-7; no DNA is available, so the TRBD2 call from TCRdb remains unchecked. The CDR3 has 15 residues. Germline assignment: CDR1 SGHRS and CDR2 YFSETQ. This CDR3 reads CASSGAGTSVYEQYF.

V usage is TRBV12-3 or TRBV12-4 and J usage is TRBJ2-3. The CDR3 totals 18 residues. CDR3 residues: CASSLAPQTFLSTDTQYF.

This chain uses TRBV4-3 with TRBJ2-3. Germline loops: CDR1 LGHNA, CDR2 YSLEER. CDR3 size: 15 residues. This chain's CDR3 is CASSRSIDLSDTQYF.

The chain joins TRBV9 to TRBJ2-1; no DNA is available, so the TRBD2 call from TCRdb remains unchecked. Germline values: CDR1 SGDLS, CDR2 YYNGEE. CDR3 length equals 14 residues. CDR3: CASTNFGGGNEQFF.

The V gene is TRBV29-1, the J gene TRBJ2-1; TCRdb's D call, TRBD1, is unchecked because there is no DNA. This CDR3 is built from 13 residues. Germline assignment: CDR1 SQVTM and CDR2 ANQGSEA. The chain's CDR3 is CSAHRGTYNEQFF.

The rearrangement uses TRBV15 and TRBJ2-2; TCRdb outputs TRBD1, but without DNA this stays unchecked. CDR3 size: 15 residues. The V gene's germline CDR1 is LNHNV and CDR2 YYDKDF (reference sequence). CDR3: CATSRDRGRTGELFF.

The chain recombines TRBV4-3 with TRBJ2-7; TCRdb's D gene call, TRBD1, goes unchecked for lack of DNA. The CDR3 has 16 residues. Germline assignment: CDR1 LGHNA and CDR2 YSLEER. The CDR3 is CASSQDQARGQHEQYF.

This chain connects TRBV14 to TRBJ2-5. The CDR3 loop spans 16 amino acids. Looked up from germline, CDR1 is SGHDN and CDR2 is FVKESK. CDR3 amino acids: CASSQGVSVGRKTQYF.

The rearrangement links TRBV5-1 to TRBJ1-2. The CDR3 sequence is 14 residues long. CDR1 is SGHRS and CDR2 is YFSETQ in the germline V gene. The CDR3 protein is CASSLDDAGYGYTF.

This chain links TRBV5-1 with TRBJ2-5; TCRdb's D call, TRBD1, is unchecked because there is no DNA. The CDR3 consists of 18 residues. Germline V CDR1 and CDR2: SGHRS, YFSETQ. CDR3 loop: CASILPPRTGQIGETQYF.

This chain uses TRBV3-1 with TRBJ1-5; TCRdb's D gene call, TRBD1, goes unchecked for lack of DNA. CDR1 and CDR2 (germline): LGHDT, YNNKEL (reference sequence). The CDR3 is 15 residues long. The CDR3: CASSQEQGVNQPQHF.

This chain joins TRBV18 and TRBJ1-1; checking the TCRdb D call of TRBD1 is not possible without DNA. The germline V gene encodes CDR1 KGHSH and CDR2 LQKENI. CDR3 size: 16 residues. CDR3: CASSSLPGAMNTEAFF.

CDR3 amino acids: CASSSPGASDTQYF. V is TRBV7-9 and J is TRBJ2-3; TCRdb picks TRBD1, but there is no DNA to check that call. There are 14 residues in the CDR3. Germline CDR1 is SEHNR and CDR2 is FQNEAQ (reference sequence).

This chain connects TRBV20-1 to TRBJ2-5; the TCRdb call, TRBD2, lacks DNA for checking. Germline loops: CDR1 DFQATT, CDR2 SNEGSKA (reference sequence). This CDR3 spans 16 amino acids. This CDR3 is CSARENLATAEETQYF.